This TCR beta chain was recovered during a study of graft-versus-host responses after intestinal transplantation. Study-level background: Uniformly, recipients were administered anti-thymocyte globulin induction with subsequent tacrolimus and steroids for two to three years.

Tissue from the graft was processed to free its intraepithelial and lamina propria lymphocytes. Comment on this clone: Its antigen is not identified.

Study-wide points: There were GvH clones found in recipient marrow, and some of them appeared first in ileum or blood.

Sequencing was performed with immunoSEQ multiplex PCR; in TCRdb, only in-frame clones are kept and a portion is missing. Among about 63,000 clones listed, about 89% were seen once. CDR3 size: 13 residues. V was cut by 3 bases and J by 7 bases, with 10 bases left in between. The germline V gene has CDR1 MNHEY and CDR2 SMNVEV (reference sequence). The sequence derives from a human patient who received an intestinal transplant, so some T cells may come from the graft donor. The chain combines TRBV27 with TRBJ2-1; D is perhaps TRBD1 (5 bases). Material: ileum tissue, obtained 350 to 400 days after transplant. The CDR3 here is CASSFLGPNEQFF. DNA for the CDR3: TGTGCCAGCAGTTTCCTGGGGCCAAATGAGCAGTTCTTC.